One sample yielded the 25 T cell receptor beta chains listed below, sequenced in a study of control samples from healthy donors and cancer patients (dated by TCRdb to the early 2020s). Library preparation employed the immunoSEQ multiplex PCR assay. What TCRdb holds here is the immuneACCESS table cut down to in-frame rearrangements. Part of the clones is not present; checked against another copy, under half of the missing clones reflect an unresolved V gene, and the others are unexplained. The sample data list 15,000 or so clones, and around 77% of these were observed just once. 17% of the sample comes from the top ten. Specimen: formalin-fixed, paraffin-embedded tissue. The receptor set was obtained from a female donor with lung cancer.

The chain joins TRBV5-4 to TRBJ1-2; possible D gene TRBD1, 5 bases. V was trimmed by 4 bases and J by 4 bases, leaving 17 bases between them. Germline V lookup: CDR1 SGHNT, CDR2 YYREEE (reference sequence). This CDR3 has 15 residues. The CDR3 region is CASSATTGTVYGYTF. CDR3 nucleotide sequence: TGTGCCAGCAGCGCAACTACCGGGACCGTCTATGGCTACACCTTC.

The rearrangement links TRBV13 to TRBJ2-1, with TRBD2 as a possible D gene (5 bases). The CDR3 contains 11 residues. Per germline, CDR1 PRHDT and CDR2 FYEKMQ (reference sequence). CDR3 nucleotide sequence: TGTGCAGGAGGACCCTACAATGAGCAGTTCTTC. Amino acid sequence: CAGGPYNEQFF.

The chain has TRBV7-9 and TRBJ1-1, with TRBD1 identical over 7 bases. CDR1 is SEHNR, CDR2 FQNEAQ, per germline (reference sequence). The CDR3 is 15 amino acids. Losses at the gene ends were 3 bases for V and 2 bases for J; bases not matched to a gene: 6. The CDR3 spells CASSFSRDRNTEAFF. CDR3 DNA sequence: TGTGCCAGCAGCTTTTCCCGGGACAGAAACACTGAAGCTTTCTTT.

V usage is TRBV11-2 and J usage is TRBJ2-5; 7 positions match TRBD2. V shed 2 bases, J shed 4 bases, and the junction held 4 bases outside the gene matches. The CDR3 has 14 amino acids. Germline lookup yields CDR1 SGHAT and CDR2 FQNNGV. The CDR3 reads CASSLCGSRETQYF. In nucleotides, the CDR3 is TGTGCCAGCAGCTTATGCGGGAGTAGAGAGACCCAGTACTTC.

The V call is TRBV2, the J call TRBJ1-1; D unclear. The CDR3 has 11 residues. Between the trimmed V and J ends, which lost 8 bases and 1 base, there was a span of 5 bases. Germline CDR1 and CDR2: SNHLY and FYNNEI. Written as DNA, the CDR3 is TGTGCCAGCTCACAGAACACTGAAGCTTTCTTT. This gives the protein CASSQNTEAFF.

The sample holds one count of this clone. The chain links TRBV6-2 or TRBV6-3 to TRBJ2-4, with D possibly being TRBD1 (6 bases). This CDR3 has 14 residues. CDR1 is MNHEY, CDR2 SVGEGT, per germline. Deletions cut 8 bases from V and 9 bases from J, with 20 bases between. The CDR3: CASCLRAGVTIQYF. The CDR3 coding sequence is TGTGCCAGCTGCCTCAGGGCAGGGGTGACCATTCAGTACTTC.

The V gene is TRBV4-3, the J gene TRBJ1-2; TRBD1 is a possible D gene (5 bases). The V gene's germline CDR1 is LGHNA and CDR2 YSLEER. CDR3 length: 15 residues. Trimming shortened V by 1 base and J by 0 bases, and 9 bases separated the two germline ends. The CDR3 sequence is CASSQGQGANYGYTF. CDR3 DNA: TGCGCCAGCAGCCAAGGGCAGGGAGCTAACTATGGCTACACCTTC.

The rearrangement joins TRBV10-3 to TRBJ2-7, with D unclear. From germline, CDR1 is ENHRY and CDR2 SYGVKD. CDR3 length: 14 amino acids. Trimming took off 7 bases at V and 7 bases at J, with 20 bases between the two ends. CDR3 nucleotides: TGTGCCATCACCGCGGAAGCATTCGGACGGGAGCAGTACTTC. It yields the protein CAITAEAFGREQYF.

V usage is TRBV14 and J usage is TRBJ2-3; D unclear. Trimming cost V 1 base and J 2 bases, with 1 base left between them. Germline values: CDR1 SGHDN, CDR2 FVKESK. CDR3 length: 12 amino acids. The CDR3 sequence is CASSQVTDTQYF. For the CDR3, the DNA is TGTGCCAGCAGCCAAGTCACAGATACGCAGTATTTT.

The V and J genes are TRBV18 and TRBJ1-4; D not certain. V was trimmed by 3 bases and J by 3 bases, leaving 11 bases between them. Germline V gene data show CDR1 as KGHSH and CDR2 as LQKENI. CDR3 length: 15 residues. The CDR3 is CASSPQPEPNEKLFF. In DNA form, the CDR3 reads TGTGCCAGCTCACCCCAGCCGGAGCCTAATGAAAAACTGTTTTTT.

The rearrangement links TRBV5-6 to TRBJ1-3; D is uncertain. With 1 base removed from V and 2 bases from J, the gap between germline ends came to 19 bases. Germline V gene sequence: CDR1 SGHDT, CDR2 YYEEEE. This CDR3 is 18 amino acids long. The CDR3: CASSLFRNIVLTGNTIYF. CDR3 in DNA: TGTGCCAGCAGCTTGTTCCGGAATATTGTCCTGACTGGAAACACCATATATTTT.

The CDR3 here is CAWSVTLGDNEQFF. In nucleotides, the CDR3 is TGTGCCTGGAGTGTAACACTAGGAGACAATGAGCAGTTCTTC. This chain joins TRBV30 and TRBJ2-1, with D maybe TRBD2 (5 bases). Trimming took 0 bases from V and 5 from J, leaving 11 bases between them. The CDR3 is made up of 14 amino acids. Germline V gene sequence: CDR1 GTSNPN, CDR2 SVGIG (reference sequence).

V is TRBV18 and J is TRBJ2-4, with D possibly TRBD1 on 5 matching bases. The germline gives CDR1 KGHSH, CDR2 LQKENI. CDR3 length: 15 residues. V was cut by 0 bases and J by 6 bases, with 12 bases left in between. CDR3 region: CASSPPQTAGNIQYF. The CDR3, as DNA: TGTGCCAGCTCACCACCCCAGACAGCTGGAAACATTCAGTACTTC.

This rearrangement joins TRBV5-4 to TRBJ2-1, with a weak D call TRBD2 (6 bases). The CDR3 contains 18 residues. CDR1 is SGHNT, CDR2 YYREEE, per germline (reference sequence). The V end lost 7 bases, the J end lost 0 bases, and 23 bases lay between the germline ends. The CDR3 nucleotides are TGTGCCAGCTACAACCGGGCTAGCGCGTACCGCTCCTACAATGAGCAGTTCTTC. This codes for CASYNRASAYRSYNEQFF.

V gene TRBV6-2 or TRBV6-3 combines with J gene TRBJ2-1; 7 nucleotides match TRBD2. This CDR3 is 17 amino acids long. V lost 3 bases, J lost 10 bases, and 18 bases stayed unmatched. Germline values: CDR1 MNHEY, CDR2 SVGEGT. CDR3 sequence (DNA): TGTGCCAGCAGTTATTATTCGACGGGAGGCCCAAGTGGCGAGCAGTTCTTC. Amino acids: CASSYYSTGGPSGEQFF.

The V and J genes are TRBV29-1 and TRBJ2-3; no firm D call. This CDR3 has 12 amino acids. Trimming left V 7 bases short and J 1 base short, with 9 bases between. The germline gives CDR1 SQVTM, CDR2 ANQGSEA. CDR3 DNA: TGCAGCGCCCTGGATGGCACAGATACGCAGTATTTT. Protein sequence: CSALDGTDTQYF.

The rearrangement uses TRBV27 and TRBJ1-6; no clear D gene. Trimming took off 5 bases at V and 5 bases at J, with 16 bases between the two ends. Germline-derived CDR1 and CDR2 are MNHEY and SMNVEV (reference sequence). CDR3 size: 16 residues. The chain's CDR3 is CASSLRGSGHNSPLHF. The CDR3 DNA is TGTGCCAGCAGTCTTCGAGGGAGCGGTCATAATTCACCCCTCCACTTT.

V usage is TRBV2 and J usage is TRBJ1-4; D is uncertain. V lost 3 bases and J lost 7, with 3 bases in between. Per the germline V gene, CDR1 is SNHLY and CDR2 is FYNNEI. CDR3 size: 11 residues. As DNA, the CDR3 is TGTGCCAGCAGTGAGGTTGAAAAACTGTTTTTT. It translates to CASSEVEKLFF.

The chain couples TRBV18 to TRBJ1-2, with 9 bases fitting TRBD1. Trimming at V came to 3 bases and at J to 6 bases, leaving 11 bases not matched to a gene. This CDR3 has 16 residues. Germline values: CDR1 KGHSH, CDR2 LQKENI. For the CDR3, the DNA is TGTGCCAGCTCACCCACCCGGGACAGGGTCATCAATGGCTACACCTTC. Amino acids: CASSPTRDRVINGYTF.

The V gene is TRBV5-4, the J gene TRBJ2-5; 7 nucleotides agree with TRBD2. With 4 bases clipped from V and 5 bases from J, the junction kept 11 bases outside the gene matches. The CDR3 sequence is 15 residues long. Germline assignment: CDR1 SGHNT and CDR2 YYREEE (reference sequence). The CDR3 protein is CASSKSGMSTETQYF. The DNA of the CDR3 is TGTGCCAGCAGCAAGAGCGGGATGAGTACGGAGACCCAGTACTTC.

The genes are TRBV5-4 and TRBJ2-7; a weak D match, TRBD2 (5 bases). The CDR3 is 12 residues long. V gave up 4 bases and J gave up 5 bases, with 10 bases separating them. Germline V gene data show CDR1 as SGHNT and CDR2 as YYREEE (reference sequence). The CDR3 DNA reads as TGTGCCAGCAGCCTCACGGGGAACGAGCAGTACTTC. It specifies CASSLTGNEQYF.

The table lists this clone with a few counts. The gene calls are TRBV7-8 and TRBJ2-3; 7 bases agree with TRBD2. There are 14 residues in the CDR3. After removal of 2 bases from V and 2 bases from J, the junction contained 1 base not matched to a gene. The germline V gene encodes CDR1 SGHVS and CDR2 FQNEAQ. In DNA, the CDR3 is TGTGCCAGCAGCTTACTAGCGGACACAGATACGCAGTATTTT. This gives the protein CASSLLADTDTQYF.

This rearrangement joins TRBV18 to TRBJ1-4; 8 nucleotides line up with TRBD1. The germline gives CDR1 KGHSH, CDR2 LQKENI. The CDR3 consists of 15 residues. The V and J ends lost 2 bases and 8 bases, in that order; junction bases with no gene match: 7. The CDR3 loop reads CASSPGQGAGEKLFF. The CDR3 DNA is TGTGCCAGCTCACCAGGTCAGGGGGCAGGCGAAAAACTGTTTTTT.

V gene TRBV7-8 combines with J gene TRBJ1-2; a weak D match, TRBD1 (5 bases). CDR1 and CDR2 from the germline V gene are SGHVS and FQNEAQ. The CDR3 runs 16 residues. Trimming stripped 1 base from V and 10 bases from J, with 22 bases between. CDR3 residues: CASSLGGRAGSSDYTF. The DNA of the CDR3 is TGTGCCAGCAGCTTAGGGGGTAGGGCAGGGAGTTCGGACTACACCTTC. The full variable domain, in which reference TRBV7-8 and TRBJ1-2 provide the parts outside the CDR3, is GAGVSQSPRYKVAKRGQDVALRCDPISGHVSLFWYQQALGQGPEFLTYFQNEAQLDKSGLPSDRFFAERPEGSVSTLKIQRTQQEDSAVYLCASSLGGRAGSSDYTFGSGTRLTVV.

CDR3 loop: CASSRTDWTGSSTGELFF. CDR3 DNA: TGCGCCAGCAGCCGGACTGATTGGACAGGGTCGAGCACCGGGGAGCTGTTTTTT. The chain uses TRBV10-2 and TRBJ2-2, with 8 bases that match TRBD1. In germline, CDR1 is WSHSY, CDR2 SAAADI. V shed 6 bases, J shed 4 bases, and the junction held 16 bases outside the gene matches. This CDR3 contains 18 residues.